A selection of T cell receptor beta chains follows, all from one sample in a study of cytomegalovirus exposure and HLA in healthy donors. The table came from immunoSEQ multiplex PCR; TCRdb's copy has only in-frame clones and leaves some out. The sample has approximately 100,000 clones; about 70% are singletons. Sample: PBMCs. The receptors derive from a human donor in good health. Both conserved end residues are part of each CDR3.

V gene: TRBV29-1; J gene: TRBJ1-1; CDR3 protein: CSAKQGEAFF
V gene: TRBV29-1; J gene: TRBJ1-1; CDR3 protein: CSVEVDRASEAFF
V gene: TRBV11-2; J gene: TRBJ1-1; CDR3 protein: CASRRGGFTEAFF
V gene: TRBV6-6; J gene: TRBJ2-3; CDR3 protein: CATRERRSFDTQYF
V gene: TRBV6-1; J gene: TRBJ1-1; CDR3 protein: CASRDRMKTEAFF
V gene: TRBV7-2; J gene: TRBJ2-1; CDR3 protein: CASSSPGLAGGSSYNEQFF
V gene: TRBV29-1; J gene: TRBJ2-7; CDR3 protein: CSVQFPSRGPYEQYF
V gene: TRBV28; J gene: TRBJ2-6; CDR3 protein: CASTQGGSGANVLTF
V gene: TRBV19; J gene: TRBJ1-1; CDR3 protein: CASNPSHRAVLNTEAFF
V gene: TRBV5-6; J gene: TRBJ2-7; CDR3 protein: CASSLERGASYEQYF
V gene: TRBV18; J gene: TRBJ1-2; CDR3 protein: CASFGRGVYGYTF
V gene: TRBV30; J gene: TRBJ1-5; CDR3 protein: CAWSAVDRGNQPQHF
V gene: TRBV30; J gene: TRBJ2-1; CDR3 protein: CAWSAPSIRPPETKQFF
V gene: TRBV29-1; J gene: TRBJ2-4; CDR3 protein: CSVDQGGKNIQYF
V gene: TRBV27; J gene: TRBJ1-6; CDR3 protein: CASSPDPQGGNSPLHF
V gene: TRBV5-1; J gene: TRBJ2-5; CDR3 protein: CASSRGTGTQQETQYF